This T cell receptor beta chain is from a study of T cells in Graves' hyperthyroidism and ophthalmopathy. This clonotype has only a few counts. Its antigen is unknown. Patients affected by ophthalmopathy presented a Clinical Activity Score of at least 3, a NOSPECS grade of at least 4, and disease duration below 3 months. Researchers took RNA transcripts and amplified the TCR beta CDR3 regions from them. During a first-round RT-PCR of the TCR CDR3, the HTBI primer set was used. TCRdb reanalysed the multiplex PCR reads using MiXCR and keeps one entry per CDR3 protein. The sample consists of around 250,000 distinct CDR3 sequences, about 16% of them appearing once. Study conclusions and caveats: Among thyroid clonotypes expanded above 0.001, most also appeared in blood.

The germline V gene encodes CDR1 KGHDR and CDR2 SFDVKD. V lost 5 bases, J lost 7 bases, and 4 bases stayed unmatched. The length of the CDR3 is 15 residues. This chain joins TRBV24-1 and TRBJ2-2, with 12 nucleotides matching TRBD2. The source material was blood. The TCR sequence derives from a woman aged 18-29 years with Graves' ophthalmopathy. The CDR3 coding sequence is TGTGCCACCAGTGGTTTACTAGCGGGAGGCGGGGAGCTGTTTTTT. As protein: CATSGLLAGGGELFF.